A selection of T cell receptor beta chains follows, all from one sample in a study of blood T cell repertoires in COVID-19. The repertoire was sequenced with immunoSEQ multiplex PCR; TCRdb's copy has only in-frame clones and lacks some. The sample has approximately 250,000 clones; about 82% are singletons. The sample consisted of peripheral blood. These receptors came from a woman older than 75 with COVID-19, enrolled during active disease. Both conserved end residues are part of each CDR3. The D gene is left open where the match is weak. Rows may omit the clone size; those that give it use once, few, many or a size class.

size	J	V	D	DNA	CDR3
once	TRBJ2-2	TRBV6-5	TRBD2	TGTGCCAGCAGTTACTCCGCTAGCGGGGGTTCCGGGGAGCTGTTTTTT	CASSYSASGGSGELFF
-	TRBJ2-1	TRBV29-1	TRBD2	TGCAGCGTTGAAGGGACTAGCGGATACAATGAGCAGTTCTTC	CSVEGTSGYNEQFF
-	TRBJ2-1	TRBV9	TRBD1	TGTGCCAGCAGCGTAAGTTCTCGGACAGGGTACAATGAGCAGTTCTTC	CASSVSSRTGYNEQFF
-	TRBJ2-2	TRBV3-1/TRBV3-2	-	TGTGCCAGCAGCCGTATCTTAAACACCGGGGAGCTGTTTTTT	CASSRILNTGELFF
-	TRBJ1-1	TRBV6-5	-	TGTGCCAACGCGGGGGAGTTATCGGACACTGAAGCTTTCTTT	CANAGELSDTEAFF
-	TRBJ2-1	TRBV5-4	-	TGTGCCAGCAGCTTGGACACCCGCTCCTACAATGAGCAGTTCTTC	CASSLDTRSYNEQFF
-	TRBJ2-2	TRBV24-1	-	TGTGCCACCAGTGAGCCGGGGACCGGGGAGCTGTTTTTT	CATSEPGTGELFF
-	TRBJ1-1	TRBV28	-	TGTGCCAGCAGTACCCTAAACACTGAAGCTTTCTTT	CASSTLNTEAFF
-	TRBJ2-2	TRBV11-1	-	TGTGCCAGCAGCTTAGGAGAGGGCGGGGAGCTGTTTTTT	CASSLGEGGELFF
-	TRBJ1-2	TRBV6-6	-	TGTGCCAGCAGTCGGGGGACCGGGACAACGAACTATGGCTACACCTTC	CASSRGTGTTNYGYTF
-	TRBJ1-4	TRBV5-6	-	TGTGCCAGCAGCTCACGCAGGGTTGCAACTAATGAAAAACTGTTTTTT	CASSSRRVATNEKLFF
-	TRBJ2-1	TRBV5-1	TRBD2	TGCGCCAGTGCGCTGGGACTAGCTTACAATGAGCAGTTCTTC	CASALGLAYNEQFF
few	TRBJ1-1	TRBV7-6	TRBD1	TGTGCCAGCAGCTATCGGACAGGGGGCTCCACTGAAGCTTTCTTT	CASSYRTGGSTEAFF
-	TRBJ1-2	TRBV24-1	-	TGTGCCACCAGTGCTCAGGCTAACTATGGCTACACCTTC	CATSAQANYGYTF
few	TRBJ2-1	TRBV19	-	TGTGCCAGTAGTATAAACTTCAACAATGAGCAGTTCTTC	CASSINFNNEQFF
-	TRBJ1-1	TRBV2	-	TGTGCCAGCAGCGGACAGATGAACACTGAAGCTTTCTTT	CASSGQMNTEAFF
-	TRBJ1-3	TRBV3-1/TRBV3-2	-	TGTGCCAGCAGCCAAGATATACAGGGAAACACCATATATTTT	CASSQDIQGNTIYF
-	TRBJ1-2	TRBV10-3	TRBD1	TGTGCCATCAGCCCGGGACAGGGGGCCGGCTACACCTTC	CAISPGQGAGYTF
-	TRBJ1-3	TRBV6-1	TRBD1	TGTGCCAGCAGTGAGAGGGACAGGGCTGGAAACACCATATATTTT	CASSERDRAGNTIYF
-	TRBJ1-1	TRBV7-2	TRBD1	TGTGCCAGCAGCCCGCTAACAGGGGTGAACACTGAAGCTTTCTTT	CASSPLTGVNTEAFF
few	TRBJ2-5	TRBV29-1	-	TGCAGCGCCGACCGAGGGGAGACCCAGTACTTC	CSADRGETQYF
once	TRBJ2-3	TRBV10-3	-	TGTGCCATCAGTATGGACAGAGTCACAGATACGCAGTATTTT	CAISMDRVTDTQYF
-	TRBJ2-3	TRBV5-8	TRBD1	TGTGCCAGCAGCTTGGGTTATATCATCGGGACAGCTACAGATACGCAGTATTTT	CASSLGYIIGTATDTQYF
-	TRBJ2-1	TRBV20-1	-	TGCAGTGCTAGTCCAGGTACGGGGGACAATGAGCAGTTCTTC	CSASPGTGDNEQFF
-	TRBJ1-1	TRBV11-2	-	TGTGCCAGCAGCTTACAGGTCGGGAACACTGAAGCTTTCTTT	CASSLQVGNTEAFF
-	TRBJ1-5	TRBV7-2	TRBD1	TGTGCCAGCAGCTTAGACAGGGACAGGCCTCGGAAGCCCCAGCATTTT	CASSLDRDRPRKPQHF
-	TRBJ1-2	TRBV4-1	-	TGCGCCAGCAGCCAAGATCATGATGCACGGCAGGGCTATGGCTACACCTTC	CASSQDHDARQGYGYTF
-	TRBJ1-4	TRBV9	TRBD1	TGTGCCAGCAGCCCTGACAGGGGTAATGAAAAACTGTTTTTT	CASSPDRGNEKLFF
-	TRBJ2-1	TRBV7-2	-	TGTGCCAGCAGCTTAGCGTTTGCAGGGGCAAGTAAAGTCTTC	CASSLAFAGASKVF
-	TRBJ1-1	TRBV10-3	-	TGTGCCATCGGCCCCTCAGAGGACACTGAAGCTTTCTTT	CAIGPSEDTEAFF
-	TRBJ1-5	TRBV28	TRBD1	TGTGCCAGCAATTCCGGGACAGGTAATCAGCCCCAGCATTTT	CASNSGTGNQPQHF
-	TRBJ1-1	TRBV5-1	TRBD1	TGCGCCAGCAGCTCCGGACAGGCCAAGGCTGAAGCTTTCTTT	CASSSGQAKAEAFF
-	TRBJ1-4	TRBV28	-	TGTGCCAGCGAGTCCCCGGGGGCAACTAATGAAAAACTGTTTTTT	CASESPGATNEKLFF
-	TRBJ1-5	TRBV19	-	TGTGCCAGTAGTATAGCCCTCCTAGGGGGGGTGAATCAGCCCCAGCATTTT	CASSIALLGGVNQPQHF
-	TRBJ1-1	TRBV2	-	TGTGCCAGCAGTATACAGAGTAACACTGAAGCTTTCTTT	CASSIQSNTEAFF
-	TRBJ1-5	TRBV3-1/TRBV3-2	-	TGTGCCAGCAGCCAAGATTCGCAGCCCCAGCATTTT	CASSQDSQPQHF
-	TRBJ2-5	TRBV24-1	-	TGTGCCACCAGTGATCCTCGCGGGGAGACCCAGTACTTC	CATSDPRGETQYF
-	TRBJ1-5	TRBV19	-	TGTGCCAGTAGATCGACAGCTTATAGCAATCAGCCCCAGCATTTT	CASRSTAYSNQPQHF
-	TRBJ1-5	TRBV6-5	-	TGTGCCAGCAGTCCCCCTGGCAATCAGCCCCAGCATTTT	CASSPPGNQPQHF
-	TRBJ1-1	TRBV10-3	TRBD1	TGTGCCATCAGGGGGGACAGGGCGGCCACTGAAGCTTTCTTT	CAIRGDRAATEAFF
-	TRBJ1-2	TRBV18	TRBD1	TGTGCCAGCTCACCACCGGGACAGGCTAAGGGGTATGGCTACACCTTC	CASSPPGQAKGYGYTF
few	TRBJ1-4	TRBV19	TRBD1	TGTGCCAGTAGTATAGTACGACAGGGTAGTGAAAAACTGTTTTTT	CASSIVRQGSEKLFF